This TCR beta chain was recorded in a study of T cells in Graves' hyperthyroidism and ophthalmopathy. For the study at large: Staff took peripheral blood when the initial diagnosis was made, before any treatment began.

Amplification of TCR beta CDR3 regions used RNA as the template. The TCR CDR3 first-round RT-PCR relied on the HTBI primer set. TCRdb fed the multiplex PCR reads into MiXCR, producing one record per CDR3 protein. The sample lists nearly 750,000 distinct CDR3 sequences; over 35% were seen once. V lost 0 bases and J lost 4, with 16 bases in between. The CDR3 runs to 16 residues. The germline CDR1 and CDR2 sequences are MNHEY and SVGAGI. The definition of stable Graves' hyperthyroidism was no ophthalmopathy progression within 18 months. Reasons for excluding patients were uncontrolled infection, other autoimmune disease, pregnancy or lactation.

The sequence came from a middle-aged woman with Graves' hyperthyroidism. Material: blood. V is TRBV6-5 and J is TRBJ2-7, with a weak D call TRBD1 (6 bases). Written as DNA, the CDR3 is TGTGCCAGCAGTTACTCGTTCCGGACAGCCAATTACGAGCAGTACTTC. Translated, it gives CASSYSFRTANYEQYF.